A single T cell receptor (beta chain) is shown here with its context. Its antigen remains unknown. No conserved phenylalanine or tryptophan ends this CDR3, so it is likely a read error. V was cut by 4 bases and J by 5 bases, with 9 bases left in between. Germline values: CDR1 ENHRY, CDR2 SYGVKD. This CDR3 contains 12 residues. A modified ARM-PCR protocol with three rounds of nested PCR amplified TCRbeta. TCRdb ran MiXCR on the multiplex PCR reads and lists one entry per CDR3 protein. The data show approximately 100,000 distinct CDR3 sequences, under 65% seen once. The template was RNA from unsorted bulk tissue. Distant lung tissue was collected more than 3 cm away from the tumor edge. The record originates from a study of tumor and adjacent non-tumor tissue in lung cancer. Notes on the study in general: In normal lung, the top 100 clones were significantly more dominant than in tumor. Compared with tumor, normal lung showed significantly lower TCR diversity.

This receptor was identified in a man aged 55 to 70 with non-small cell lung cancer. The chain recombines TRBV10-3 with TRBJ2-7; D remains unclear. The sequenced sample consisted of distant non-tumor lung tissue. Written as DNA, the CDR3 is TGTGCCATCAGTGTCGTAGAGGACGAGCAGTACCTC. This encodes CAISVVEDEQYL.